The 2 T cell receptor beta chains reported below all come from one sample, sequenced in a study of identical twins listed by TCRdb under 2016. The library was obtained by 5' RACE. Sequencing instrument: Illumina HiSeq 2000. The public reads were reprocessed in TCRdb via fastp at Q25 and MiXCR, keeping in-frame beta chains. Entries that share a CDR3 protein sequence are merged under the most common genes and DNA. The table for this sample lists 210,000 or so distinct CDR3 sequences; approximately 16% of them were counted only once. The ten largest make up 35% to 50% of the sample. These data also formed part of another study, on T cells expressing NK-cell markers.

The specimen sequenced was CD8+ T cells sorted from blood. The receptors were sampled from a woman between 18 and 29 years old in good health.

This clonotype was seen more than once but under ten times. The genes are TRBV5-1 and TRBJ1-1; possible D gene TRBD1, 6 bases. Trimming removed 2 bases from V and 11 bases from J, with 16 bases in between. Germline V gives CDR1 SGHRS, CDR2 YFSETQ. There are 13 residues in the CDR3. The CDR3 spells CASSLGQSIEAFF. DNA of the CDR3: TGCGCCAGCAGCTTAGGACAGTCGATTGAGGCTTTCTTT.

This clonotype was seen a few times. DNA for the CDR3: TGTGCCAGCAGCTTAACGGGACTAGAGACAGATACGCAGTATTTT. Translating gives CASSLTGLETDTQYF. The chain joins TRBV7-9 to TRBJ2-3; 8 bases line up with TRBD2. Per germline, CDR1 SEHNR and CDR2 FQNEAQ (reference sequence). Trimming took 2 bases from V and 3 from J; bases not matched to a gene: 4. The CDR3 consists of 15 residues.